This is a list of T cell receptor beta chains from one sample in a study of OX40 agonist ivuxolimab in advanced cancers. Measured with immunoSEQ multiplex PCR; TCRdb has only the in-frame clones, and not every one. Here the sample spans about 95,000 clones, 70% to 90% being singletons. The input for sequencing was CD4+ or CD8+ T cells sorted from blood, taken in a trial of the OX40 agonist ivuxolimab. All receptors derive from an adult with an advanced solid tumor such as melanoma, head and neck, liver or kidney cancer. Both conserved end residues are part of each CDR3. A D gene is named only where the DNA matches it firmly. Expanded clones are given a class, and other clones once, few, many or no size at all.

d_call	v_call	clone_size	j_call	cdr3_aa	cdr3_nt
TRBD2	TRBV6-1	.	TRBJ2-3	CASSEGSASGMDTQYF	TGTGCCAGCAGTGAAGGGTCCGCTAGCGGGATGGATACGCAGTATTTT
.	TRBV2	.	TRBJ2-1	CASSGTRGVFQQFF	TGTGCCAGCAGTGGGACGCGGGGAGTATTTCAGCAGTTCTTC
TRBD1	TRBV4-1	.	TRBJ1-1	CASSQPLTGKNTEAFF	TGCGCCAGCAGCCAACCCTTGACAGGGAAAAACACTGAAGCTTTCTTT
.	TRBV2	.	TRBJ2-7	CASRTTDSYEQYF	TGTGCCAGCAGAACGACAGACTCCTACGAGCAGTACTTC
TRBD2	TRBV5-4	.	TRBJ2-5	CASSLGERDLGETQYF	TGTGCCAGCAGCTTGGGGGAGCGGGACTTGGGAGAGACCCAGTACTTC
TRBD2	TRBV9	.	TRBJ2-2	CASSAGLAGEANTGELFF	TGTGCCAGCAGCGCGGGACTAGCGGGAGAAGCGAACACCGGGGAGCTGTTTTTT
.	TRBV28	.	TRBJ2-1	CASSSTRSEQFF	TGTGCCAGCAGCTCGACTAGGAGTGAGCAGTTCTTC
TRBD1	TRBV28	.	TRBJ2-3	CASPRSMDRAPDTQYF	TGTGCCAGCCCCCGTAGCATGGACAGGGCTCCAGATACGCAGTATTTT
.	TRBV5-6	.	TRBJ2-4	CASSLGGGGSGNIQYF	TGTGCCAGCAGCTTGGGAGGGGGCGGGAGTGGAAACATTCAGTACTTC
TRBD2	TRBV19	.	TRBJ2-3	CASSAGLAGGTDTQYF	TGTGCCAGTAGTGCGGGACTAGCGGGAGGCACAGATACGCAGTATTTT
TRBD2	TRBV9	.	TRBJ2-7	CASNPSGRSYEQYF	TGTGCCAGCAACCCTAGCGGGAGGTCCTACGAGCAGTACTTC
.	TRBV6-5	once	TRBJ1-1	CATGDEAFF	TGTGCCACAGGGGATGAAGCTTTCTTT
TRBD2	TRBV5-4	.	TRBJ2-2	CASSSPTSGRDTGELFF	TGTGCCAGCAGCTCCCCGACTAGCGGGAGAGATACCGGGGAGCTGTTTTTT
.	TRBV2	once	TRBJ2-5	CASTKDVVETQYF	TGTGCCAGCACGAAGGATGTTGTAGAGACCCAGTACTTC
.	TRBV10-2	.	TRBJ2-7	CASRPRGSWSYEQYF	TGCGCCAGCAGGCCCCGAGGGAGCTGGTCCTACGAGCAGTACTTC
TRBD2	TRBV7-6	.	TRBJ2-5	CASSGRERQETQYF	TGTGCCAGCAGCGGGCGGGAGCGCCAAGAGACCCAGTACTTC
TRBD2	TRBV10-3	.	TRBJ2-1	CAISERLADSYNEQFF	TGTGCCATCAGTGAACGACTAGCGGATTCTTACAATGAGCAGTTCTTC
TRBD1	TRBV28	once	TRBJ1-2	CAGERTGDENGYTF	TGTGCCGGGGAGCGGACAGGGGATGAGAATGGCTACACCTTC
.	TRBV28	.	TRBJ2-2	CASSLSSWRSHTGELFF	TGTGCCAGCAGTTTATCCTCCTGGAGGAGTCACACCGGGGAGCTGTTTTTT
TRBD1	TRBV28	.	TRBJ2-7	CASSLKRHQGAYEQYF	TGTGCCAGCAGTTTAAAACGGCACCAGGGGGCCTACGAGCAGTACTTC
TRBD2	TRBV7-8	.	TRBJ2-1	CASSPVVSGSVNNEQFF	TGTGCCAGCAGCCCGGTGGTAAGCGGGAGTGTCAACAATGAGCAGTTCTTC
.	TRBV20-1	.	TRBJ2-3	CSASGGDTQYF	TGCAGTGCTAGCGGAGGAGATACGCAGTATTTT
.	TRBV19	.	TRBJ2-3	CASSMGGDMTDTQYF	TGTGCCAGTAGTATGGGGGGGGACATGACAGATACGCAGTATTTT
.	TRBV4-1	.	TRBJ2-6	CASSLRFIRSGANVLTF	TGCGCCAGCAGCCTAAGATTTATCCGGTCTGGGGCCAACGTCCTGACTTTC
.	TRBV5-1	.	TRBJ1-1	CASSPLQGNTEAFF	TGCGCCAGCAGTCCCCTACAGGGGAACACTGAAGCTTTCTTT
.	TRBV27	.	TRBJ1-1	CASSWTKNTEAFF	TGTGCCAGCAGTTGGACCAAGAACACTGAAGCTTTCTTT
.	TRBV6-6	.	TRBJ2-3	CASSAGVDTQYF	TGTGCCAGCAGTGCAGGGGTGGATACGCAGTATTTT
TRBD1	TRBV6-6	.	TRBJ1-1	CASSPRTGGTEAFF	TGTGCCAGCAGTCCTCGGACAGGGGGCACTGAAGCTTTCTTT
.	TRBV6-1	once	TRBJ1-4	CASAAGPNEKLFF	TGTGCCAGCGCAGCAGGACCTAATGAAAAACTGTTTTTT
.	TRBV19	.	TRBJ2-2	CASYPSRSGGELFF	TGTGCCAGTTATCCGAGCCGATCGGGCGGGGAGCTGTTTTTT
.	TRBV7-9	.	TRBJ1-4	CASSQEFVQTEKLFF	TGTGCCAGCAGCCAAGAATTCGTGCAGACCGAAAAACTGTTTTTT
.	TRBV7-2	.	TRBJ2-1	CASSHPRNEQFF	TGTGCCAGCAGCCACCCGCGCAATGAGCAGTTCTTC
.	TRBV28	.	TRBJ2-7	CASRPSDRNYEQYF	TGTGCCAGCAGGCCGTCGGACCGAAACTACGAGCAGTACTTC
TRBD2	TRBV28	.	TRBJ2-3	CASSPSLAESTDTQYF	TGTGCCAGCAGTCCCTCACTAGCGGAGAGCACAGATACGCAGTATTTT
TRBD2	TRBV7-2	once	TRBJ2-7	CASSLEASGLYEQYF	TGTGCCAGCAGCTTAGAAGCTAGCGGGTTATACGAGCAGTACTTC
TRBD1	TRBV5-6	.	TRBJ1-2	CASSFGTGGSGYTF	TGTGCCAGCAGCTTCGGGACAGGGGGCTCTGGCTACACCTTC
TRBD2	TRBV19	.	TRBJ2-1	CASSRDLPGTSGYDNEQFF	TGTGCCAGTTCCCGGGACCTTCCCGGGACTAGCGGGTATGATAATGAGCAGTTCTTC
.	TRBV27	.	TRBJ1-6	CASSLRGGNSPLHF	TGTGCCAGCAGTTTAAGGGGGGGAAATTCACCCCTCCACTTT
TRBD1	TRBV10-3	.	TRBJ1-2	CALSQGALGNGYTF	TGTGCCCTTTCCCAGGGGGCGCTAGGTAATGGCTACACCTTC
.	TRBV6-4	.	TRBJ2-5	CAGSGIQETQYF	TGTGCCGGGTCGGGGATTCAAGAGACCCAGTACTTC
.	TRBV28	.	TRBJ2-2	CASFDTLTNTGELFF	TGTGCCAGCTTTGACACCTTAACGAACACCGGGGAGCTGTTTTTT
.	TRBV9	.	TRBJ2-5	CASSVGWAGAVETQYF	TGTGCCAGCAGCGTAGGTTGGGCCGGGGCGGTAGAGACCCAGTACTTC
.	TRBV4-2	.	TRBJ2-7	CASSQDMGASAYEQYF	TGTGCCAGCAGCCAAGATATGGGAGCGAGTGCCTACGAGCAGTACTTC
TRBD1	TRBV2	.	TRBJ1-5	CASKGDRFSNQPQHF	TGTGCCAGCAAGGGGGACAGATTTAGCAATCAGCCCCAGCATTTT
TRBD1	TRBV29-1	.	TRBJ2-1	CSVAGTGETYNEQFF	TGCAGCGTTGCGGGGACAGGTGAAACCTACAATGAGCAGTTCTTC
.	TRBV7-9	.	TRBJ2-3	CASTVKLGGPSTDTQYF	TGTGCCAGCACCGTAAAGCTGGGTGGTCCTAGCACAGATACGCAGTATTTT
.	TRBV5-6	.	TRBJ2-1	CASRWDNEQFF	TGTGCCAGCCGATGGGACAATGAGCAGTTCTTC